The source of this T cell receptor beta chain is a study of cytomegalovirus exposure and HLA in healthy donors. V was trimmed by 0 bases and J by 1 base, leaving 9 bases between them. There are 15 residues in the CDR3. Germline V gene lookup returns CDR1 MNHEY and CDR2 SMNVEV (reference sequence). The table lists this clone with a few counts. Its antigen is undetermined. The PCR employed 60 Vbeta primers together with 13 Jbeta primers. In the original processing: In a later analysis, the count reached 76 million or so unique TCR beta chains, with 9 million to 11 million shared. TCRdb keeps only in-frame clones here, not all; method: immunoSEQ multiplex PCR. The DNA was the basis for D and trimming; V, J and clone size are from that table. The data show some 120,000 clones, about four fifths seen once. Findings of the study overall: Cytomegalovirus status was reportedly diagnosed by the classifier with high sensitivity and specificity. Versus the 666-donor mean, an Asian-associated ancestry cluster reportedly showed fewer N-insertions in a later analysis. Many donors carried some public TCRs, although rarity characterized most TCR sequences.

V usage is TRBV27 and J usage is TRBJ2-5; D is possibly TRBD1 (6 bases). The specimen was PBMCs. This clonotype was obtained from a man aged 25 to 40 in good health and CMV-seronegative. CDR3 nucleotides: TGTGCCAGCAGTTTATCTGGACAGTTCCAAGAGACCCAGTACTTC. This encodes CASSLSGQFQETQYF.